This entry is about one T cell receptor beta chain. No antigen is known for it. The sample comes from a study of T cell repertoires in cytomegalovirus infection. Study-wide background: Recently identified HLA-C-restricted CMV epitopes were used, and well-studied HLA-B-restricted CMV epitopes were used as well. Matching HLA type and CMV infection were both indicated by public TCR beta signatures.

TCRdb analysed the reads with MiXCR anew, one entry per CDR3 protein. The sample lists roughly 310,000 distinct CDR3 sequences, under 35% occurring once. Whole-study findings and limits: Of the TCR beta families, the public ones yielded a cumulative frequency that identified carriers of CMV plus the relevant HLA. The response measured ex vivo was dominated by TCR beta clonotypes (HLA-C-restricted and CMV-specific).

The TCR comes from a human donor in good health (CMV status not recorded). Some clones in this sample may be carry-over from other donors' samples. The sample consisted of cultured PBMCs, taken from culture after CMV antigen stimulation.

The CDR3 nucleotides are TGTGCCAGCAGTTTAAAGGCGACAGGGACTTACTATGGCTACACCTTC. Its translation is CASSLKATGTYYGYTF. The J gene is TRBJ1-2, the V gene TRBV27; 7 nucleotides match TRBD1. Germline V CDR1 and CDR2: MNHEY, SMNVEV (reference sequence). J gave up 3 bases and V 2 bases, and 9 bases lay outside the gene matches. The CDR3 contains 16 residues.